The entry below describes one T cell receptor beta chain. This entry belongs to a study of control samples from healthy donors and cancer patients. Germline assignment: CDR1 SQVTM and CDR2 ANQGSEA. There are 12 residues in the CDR3. Trimming removed 4 bases from V and 7 bases from J, with 11 bases in between. Repertoires were generated with immunoSEQ multiplex PCR, while TCRdb's copy carries only in-frame clones and drops some. Counted here are 65,000 to 90,000 clones, around nine tenths occurring once; the ten biggest clones make up approximately 9.4%. This receptor was taken from a woman between 45 and 65 years old with colorectal cancer. The V and J genes are TRBV29-1 and TRBJ2-1; tentatively, D is TRBD1 (5 bases). The specimen sequenced was PBMCs. CDR3 amino acids: CSVASGRNEQFF. CDR3 nucleotides: TGCAGCGTTGCTTCAGGGCGGAATGAGCAGTTCTTC.